The subject of this entry is one T cell receptor beta chain. This sample is drawn from a study of cytomegalovirus exposure and HLA in healthy donors. Germline V gene sequence: CDR1 SGDLS, CDR2 YYNGEE. CDR3 length: 13 amino acids. V lost 0 bases and J lost 0, with 4 bases in between. The PCR employed 60 Vbeta primers together with 13 Jbeta primers. Assay used: immunoSEQ multiplex PCR; TCRdb lists only in-frame clones, some missing. This listing includes roughly 43,000 clones. Sequences were obtained from PBMCs. The TCR was taken from a middle-aged woman in good health and CMV-seronegative. J is TRBJ2-7 and V is TRBV9; D not resolved. The CDR3 bases are TGTGCCAGCAGCGTAGATATCTCCTACGAGCAGTACTTC. Translating gives CASSVDISYEQYF.